A single T cell receptor beta chain is shown here with its context. The data belong to a study of T cell changes during pregnancy in multiple sclerosis. The method was immunoSEQ multiplex PCR; TCRdb's version includes in-frame clones alone and lacks a portion of them. Among nearly 40,000 clones listed, about 91% were seen once. CDR3 length: 15 amino acids. Germline CDR1 is MDHEN and CDR2 is SYDVKM. V was clipped by 6 bases and J by 3 bases; unmatched bases: 10. The TCR was taken from a female donor with multiple sclerosis, enrolled in a pregnancy study. The material sequenced was CD4+ T cells from peripheral blood mononuclear cells, taken before pregnancy. The rearrangement links TRBV28 to TRBJ2-7; 8 bases are shared with TRBD2. The CDR3 reads CASSPSGSRSYEQYF. CDR3 bases: TGTGCCAGCAGCCCCAGCGGGAGTAGGAGCTACGAGCAGTACTTC. Looking up the rest from reference TRBV28 and TRBJ2-7 gives the full variable domain: DVKVTQSSRYLVKRTGEKVFLECVQDMDHENMFWYRQDPGLGLRLIYFSYDVKMKEKGDIPEGYSVSREKKERFSLILESASTNQTSMYLCASSPSGSRSYEQYFGPGTRLTVT.